Reported below is one T cell receptor (beta chain). The antigen is unknown. DNA input for the unsorted PBMC replicate PCRs was about 270 ng, 31,000 or so T cell genomes. In the original analysis: Filtering differed since immunoSEQ provided only junctions, with no quality scores. Measured with immunoSEQ multiplex PCR; TCRdb has only the in-frame clones, and not every one. For V, J and clone size, that table is used; D and trimming come from the DNA. Here the sample spans more than 450,000 clones, 60% to 85% being singletons. This sample is drawn from a study of shared clonotypes between healthy human individuals. Study observations and caveats: Since donors were few, the genetic and exposure-history diversity represented was limited. Tissue TCR repertoires likely differ from these blood-only repertoires.

The CDR3 contains 15 residues. V lost 4 bases and J lost 5; bases outside the gene matches: 3. From germline, CDR1 is SGHRS and CDR2 YFSETQ. The chain carries TRBV5-1 and TRBJ2-3; 14 bases line up with TRBD2. Material: PBMCs. This clonotype was obtained from a woman between 40 and 55 years old in good health. Some clones in this sample may be carry-over from other donors' samples. CDR3 loop: CASSQGTSGRDTQYF. The CDR3, as DNA: TGCGCCAGCAGCCAAGGGACTAGCGGGAGAGATACGCAGTATTTT.